Listed below are T cell receptor beta chains from one sample, sequenced in a study of PD-1 blockade in mismatch repair-deficient tumors. Generated by immunoSEQ multiplex PCR, the TCRdb table keeps only in-frame clones and is missing some. Of under 150,000 clones in the sample, 88% were seen once. Sequencing used peripheral blood, obtained just over 70 weeks after starting pembrolizumab. These receptors originate from an adult with mismatch repair-deficient cancer. Each CDR3 is given without its conserved first and last residue. Some rows have no size entry. The others give once, few or many, or a class for an expanded clone.

CDR3 protein	V gene	clone size	J gene
SVAGTATEQY	TRBV29-1	few	TRBJ2-7
ASSLGQGLGNTIY	TRBV7-6	.	TRBJ1-3
ASSYSPAGEQETQY	TRBV6-6	.	TRBJ2-5
ASRATVGEKLF	TRBV2	.	TRBJ1-4
ASSQDRASGYEQY	TRBV4-3	.	TRBJ2-7
ASSWGQFQETQY	TRBV5-1	.	TRBJ2-5
ASSAGQGSFQPQH	TRBV5-6	.	TRBJ1-5
ASRTSGPSSYNEQF	TRBV2	once	TRBJ2-1
ASSFPDRLY	TRBV28	.	TRBJ2-3
SVEVQDLYGYT	TRBV29-1	.	TRBJ1-2
ASSHRLAETNTGELF	TRBV4-2	.	TRBJ2-2
ASSSSDEQY	TRBV7-2	few	TRBJ2-7
ASSQVLAGGTNEQF	TRBV4-1	.	TRBJ2-1
ASSLGDWGAGYEQY	TRBV7-6	.	TRBJ2-7
ASITQTVARGALRNTEAF	TRBV5-1	.	TRBJ1-1
ASRRSGGNNEQF	TRBV19	.	TRBJ2-1
ASRNSGRDSYEQY	TRBV28	.	TRBJ2-7
ASSFSRSQETQY	TRBV27	.	TRBJ2-5
ASSLDGGWNTGELF	TRBV7-9	.	TRBJ2-2
ASSPQGYLAGGSEQY	TRBV7-9	.	TRBJ2-7
ASGLAGNSETQY	TRBV11-3	.	TRBJ2-5
ASSLGHGEETQY	TRBV5-6	.	TRBJ2-5
ASSLSGQGSYEQY	TRBV5-1	.	TRBJ2-7
ASGLVPNTYGYT	TRBV12-5	.	TRBJ1-2